The sequence of this TCR beta chain was determined in a study of cytomegalovirus exposure and HLA in healthy donors. About the study: The platform used for the 95 to 150 validation repertoires matched that of the roughly 630 first-cohort repertoires, a later analysis reported.

Regarding this clone: Its antigen is unknown.

Overall study results and limits: The study flagged roughly 150 TCR beta chains as cytomegalovirus-associated. The tendency of first-cohort TCR clusters to co-occur in the roughly 120 validation repertoires was the finding of a later analysis. Most TCR sequences were rare, but some public TCRs occurred in many donors.

Assay used: immunoSEQ multiplex PCR; TCRdb lists only in-frame clones, some missing. The sample shows 100,000 to 150,000 clones, approximately 92% of them seen only once. The CDR3 has 15 amino acids. V shed 2 bases and J shed 7 bases, with 20 bases lying between them. CDR1 and CDR2 (germline): SQVTM, ANQGSEA. Sequenced sample: PBMCs. This clonotype was obtained from a woman aged 18-29 years in good health and CMV-seronegative. This chain joins TRBV29-1 and TRBJ1-2; no reliable D call. The CDR3 DNA sequence: TGCAGCGTTGAAAAGATGGCGGTTCGTTCTTCTGGCTACACCTTC. Translating gives CSVEKMAVRSSGYTF.